This entry is about one T cell receptor (beta chain). This sample was taken from a study of blood T cell repertoires in COVID-19. Study in general: Some COVID-19 samples were acute and others convalescent; all came from the United States, Italy and Spain.

Source study methods: Nucleated cell number was recorded as an estimate derived from reference gene primer amplification. Data came from immunoSEQ multiplex PCR; TCRdb stores just in-frame clones and leaves some out. The V and J calls and clone size come from that table; D and trimming were worked out from the DNA. This table holds around 250,000 clones, 84% found once. The source of this sequence is a woman aged 40 to 49 who had recovered from COVID-19. Sequenced: peripheral blood.

CDR3 sequence (DNA): TGTGCCACCAGCAGAGATCCGAAAGGGGGCTGGACCCAGTACTTC. Protein product: CATSRDPKGGWTQYF. This chain uses TRBV15 with TRBJ2-5; 7 bases fit TRBD1. The germline V gene has CDR1 LNHNV and CDR2 YYDKDF (reference sequence). The CDR3 sequence is 15 residues long. V lost 0 bases and J lost 7; bases outside the gene matches: 8.